The clone carrying this TCR beta chain was observed a few times. What it recognizes is unknown. The V gene end was trimmed by 6 bases and the J gene end by 7 bases; junction bases not matched to a gene: 9. Per germline, CDR1 MNHNS and CDR2 SASEGT. The CDR3 has 14 amino acids. The record originates from a study of early T cells in non-severe SARS-CoV-2 infection. Study-level background: Chains from this unsorted whole-blood bulk RNA could not be paired. Study findings and constraints: The matching step, a VDJdb search, favored anti-spike CD8 responses and missed private and CD4 specificities.

cDNA molecules, individually, were tagged with unique molecular identifiers. TCRdb itself ran the 5' RACE reads through MiXCR, one entry per CDR3 protein. The data contain tens of thousands of distinct CDR3 sequences, over 8% of them singletons. The source material was whole blood, sampled at baseline. The sequence was collected from an adult who was a healthcare worker with PCR-confirmed SARS-CoV-2 infection or an uninfected control (not recorded which). The rearrangement joins TRBV6-1 to TRBJ1-1, with 9 nucleotides matching TRBD1. Written as DNA, the CDR3 is TGTGCCAGCAGGATAACAGGGGGCCTCAGTGAAGCTTTCTTT. Amino acids: CASRITGGLSEAFF.